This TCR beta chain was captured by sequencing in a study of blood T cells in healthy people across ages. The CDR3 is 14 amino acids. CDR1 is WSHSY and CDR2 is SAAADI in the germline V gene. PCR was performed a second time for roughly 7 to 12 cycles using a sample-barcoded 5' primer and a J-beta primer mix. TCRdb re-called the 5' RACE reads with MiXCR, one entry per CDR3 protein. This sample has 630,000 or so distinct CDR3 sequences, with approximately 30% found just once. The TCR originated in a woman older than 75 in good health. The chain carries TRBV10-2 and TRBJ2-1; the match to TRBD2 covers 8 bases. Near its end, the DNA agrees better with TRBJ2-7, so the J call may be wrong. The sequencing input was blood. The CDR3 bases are TGCGCCAGCAGTGAGGGCGGGGGGTACAATGAGCAGTACTTC. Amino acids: CASSEGGGYNEQYF.